This T cell receptor (beta chain) comes out of a study of blood T cell repertoires in COVID-19 (dated by TCRdb to about 2020). At the level of the whole study: Samples from collaborators originated in the United States, Italy and Spain and spanned both the acute and convalescent phases of COVID-19. The samples were drawn from the first 160 participants of the ongoing ImmuneRACE study and from roughly 1,300 subjects provided by 6 global collaborators. Where HLA class I and class II types were available, the types were taken from metadata supplied by the sample provider, not from assay-based typing. Deeply sampled blood TCRbeta repertoires from subjects exposed to, actively infected with, or recovered from COVID-19 were included in the dataset. The repertoires were released in a freely available public database meant as a resource for research on the immune response to SARS-CoV-2. A de-identified subject ID, COVID-19 status, age in years and sex were almost always included in the sample metadata. The material from the prospective study consisted of cDNA or gDNA derived from T cells, B-cell-depleted T cells, or PBMCs. Broader findings and caveats from the paper: The amount of clinical and demographic metadata varied by source and participant and was provided uncurated.

TCRbeta CDR3 regions were amplified from genomic DNA using the immunoSEQ Assay, a bias-controlled multiplex PCR. The study's processing was this. The number of nucleated cells in each sample was estimated from the amplification of reference gene primers within the assay. To quantify the absolute abundance of each unique TCRbeta CDR3 rearrangement, sequence reads were collapsed and filtered. For each sample, productive Simpson clonality was calculated by taking the square root of Simpson's diversity index across productive rearrangements. TCRdb carries this immuneACCESS record with in-frame sequences only. Its versions omit some clonotypes, under half of them owing to an unresolved V gene in the studies checked, with the rest unexplained. V and J calls and clone size are copied from that table; D and trimming were computed from the DNA. Within this sample are roughly 150,000 clones, with less than 85% of them counted one time only. The leading ten clones occupy about 1.5% of the sample.

Participants in the prospective study were aged about 18 to 95 years, lived in under 30 United States geographic areas, and enrolled through a virtual design. Cohort assignment in the prospective study relied on participant-reported clinical history from a screening survey and a study questionnaire. A participant counted as exposed if, within 2 weeks of entering the study, that participant had been in contact with someone who had a PCR-confirmed or clinician-diagnosed COVID-19 case. In the prospective study, whole blood, serum and a nasopharyngeal or oropharyngeal swab were collected from each participant by mobile phlebotomists. Over a roughly 2-month period, participants in the prospective study had the option of providing additional blood draws and questionnaires. Before DNA extraction, blood samples from the prospective study were shipped at room temperature or frozen. According to the germline V gene (reference sequence), CDR1 reads MNHNY and CDR2 reads SVGAGI. From the cysteine through the phenylalanine, the CDR3 covers 12 amino acids. Left in the record is the CDR3 DNA by itself, 36 bases read in frame from the first base. Trimmed from V: 5 bases; trimmed from J: 8 bases; junction bases lacking a gene match: 5.

A remark on this clone: Its antigen target is currently unknown. Base qualities were left out, and no much larger clone turns up one base away.

This clonotype was sampled from a woman aged 18 to 35 who had been exposed to COVID-19. The material sequenced was PBMCs or T cells enriched from blood (not recorded which). The chain couples TRBV6-6 to TRBJ1-2, with 7 bases aligning to TRBD1. The CDR3 reads as follows: CASSIPGGGYTF. Here is the DNA: TGTGCCAGCAGTATCCCAGGGGGGGGCTACACCTTC.